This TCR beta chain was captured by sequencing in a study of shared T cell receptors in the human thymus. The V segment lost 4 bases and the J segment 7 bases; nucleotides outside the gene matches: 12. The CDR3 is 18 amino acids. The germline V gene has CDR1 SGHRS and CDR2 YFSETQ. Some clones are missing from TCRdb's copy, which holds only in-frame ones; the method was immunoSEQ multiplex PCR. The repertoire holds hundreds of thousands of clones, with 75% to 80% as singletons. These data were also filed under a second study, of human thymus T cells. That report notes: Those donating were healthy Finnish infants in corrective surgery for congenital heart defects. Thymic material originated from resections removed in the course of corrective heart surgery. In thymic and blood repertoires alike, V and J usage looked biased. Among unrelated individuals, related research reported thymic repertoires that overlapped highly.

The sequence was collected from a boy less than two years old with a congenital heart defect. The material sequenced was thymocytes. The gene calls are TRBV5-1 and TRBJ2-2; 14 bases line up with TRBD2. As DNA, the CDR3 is TGCGCCAGCAGCCGACGGGCGGGACTAGCGGGAGAGGACGGGGAGCTGTTTTTT. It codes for CASSRRAGLAGEDGELFF.